Given below is one T cell receptor (beta chain) in context. It lacks a known antigen. Per-nucleotide qualities are absent, and no much larger clonotype sits a single base away. This record belongs to a study of T cells in localized non-small cell lung cancer (dated by TCRdb to the early 2020s). About the investigation overall: The study analyzed T cell repertoires of 200 to 250 early-stage NSCLC patients, comparing tumors and uninvolved tumor-adjacent lungs. The cohort was made up of fewer than 250 treatment-naive NSCLC patients whose localized lung tumors had been resected. NSCLC patients had a mean age of approximately 66 years, and fewer than 150 were male and around 110 female.

At diagnosis, tumor, uninvolved tumor-adjacent lung and peripheral blood were collected and then preserved as a mix of FFPE and fresh-frozen material. For TCR repertoire profiling, the blood samples were analyzed as peripheral blood mononuclear cells. CDR1 and CDR2, per the germline V gene, are SGHRS and YFSETQ. The CDR3 has 17 amino acids, counting the end cysteine and phenylalanine. Only the CDR3 DNA stays, 51 bases, in frame from base 1. V sheds 4 bases and J sheds 1 base, leaving 15 bases between their ends. The immunoSEQ Assay was used to sequence TCR beta CDR3 regions from DNA. In the source study's methods: To compute T cell density, TCR beta template counts were normalized to usable DNA, which was estimated by amplifying housekeeping genes. Richness was estimated using the preseqR package, with extrapolation to 400,000 templates for PBMC samples and to 120,000 templates for tissue samples. Clonality was taken to be one minus Pielou's evenness. Tissue-enriched TCRs were identified by differential abundance testing using productive amino-acid clonotypes, minimum total count 5 and alpha 0.1. The Jaccard Index and the Morisita Overlap Index were used to measure how much the repertoires overlapped between compartments. GLIPH grouped TCR beta CDR3s together with public tetramer-defined viral CDR3s, and a viral motif had to include at least three viral sequences and show V-gene enrichment. TCRdb limited this immuneACCESS table to in-frame rearrangements with V and J called. A share of clones is missing; checked studies link under half to unresolved V genes, and the rest is unexplained. The V and J calls and clone size are taken from that table; D and trimming were inferred from the DNA. The sample table holds 20,000 to 25,000 clones, of which 87% were seen once. The ten top clones hold less than 15% of the sample.

The research as a whole found: Because multi-region tumor sequencing was not done, intratumor heterogeneity could not be ruled out. Uninvolved tumor-adjacent lung showed the highest T cell clonality, higher than tumor, which suggests more focused antigenic responses in the uninvolved tumor-adjacent lung. Longer overall survival was associated with higher T cell density in blood, whereas shorter survival was associated with higher clonality in adjacent lung. Because the study design was exploratory, TCR variables were selected using unadjusted p-values without false-discovery rate correction. Of the top 100 tumor clones, a median of roughly 60 were detected in paired uninvolved adjacent lung; roughly 26 were also among that lung's top 100.

Sequencing used PBMCs, obtained before any cancer treatment. Recombination linked TRBV5-1 to TRBJ2-6, with the D call tentatively TRBD1 or TRBD2, each fitting 6 bases. The receptor was isolated from a man aged 40 to 70 with stage II squamous cell lung carcinoma. CDR3 sequence: CASSPTGGGSGANVLTF. The nucleotides read TGCGCCAGCAGCCCGACCGGAGGGGGGTCTGGGGCCAACGTCCTGACTTTC. This CDR3, with the reference TRBV5-1 and TRBJ2-6 proteins standing in past its ends, gives the full variable domain KAGVTQTPRYLIKTRGQQVTLSCSPISGHRSVSWYQQTPGQGLQFLFEYFSETQRNKGNFPGRFSGRQFSNSRSEMNVSTLELGDSALYLCASSPTGGGSGANVLTFGAGSRLTVL.